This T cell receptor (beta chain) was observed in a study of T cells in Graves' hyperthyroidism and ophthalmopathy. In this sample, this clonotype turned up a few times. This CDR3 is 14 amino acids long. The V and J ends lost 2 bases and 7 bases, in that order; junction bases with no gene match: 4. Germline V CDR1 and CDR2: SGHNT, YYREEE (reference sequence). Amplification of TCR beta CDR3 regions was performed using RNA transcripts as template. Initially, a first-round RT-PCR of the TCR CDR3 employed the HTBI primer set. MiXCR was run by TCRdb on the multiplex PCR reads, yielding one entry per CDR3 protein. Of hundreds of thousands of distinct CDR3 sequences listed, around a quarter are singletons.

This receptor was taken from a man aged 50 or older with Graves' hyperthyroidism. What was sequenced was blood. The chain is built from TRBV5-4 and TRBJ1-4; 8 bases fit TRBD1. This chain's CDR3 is CASSFRGPGEKLFF. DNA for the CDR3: TGTGCCAGCAGCTTCAGGGGGCCGGGTGAAAAACTGTTTTTT.